This T cell receptor (beta chain) stems from a study of blood T cell repertoires in COVID-19. Repertoires were generated with immunoSEQ multiplex PCR, while TCRdb's copy carries only in-frame clones and drops some. The sample carries 80,000 or so clones, 80% to 90% recorded once. The CDR3 is 18 amino acids. Germline values: CDR1 LGHNA, CDR2 YSLEER. J gave up 6 bases and V 3 bases, and 14 bases lay outside the gene matches. Material for sequencing was peripheral blood. This receptor was taken from a woman aged 55-69 years with acute or convalescent COVID-19. The V and J genes are TRBV4-3 and TRBJ2-1; 10 bases fit TRBD2. The CDR3 here is CASSQVPASGGSGNEQFF. CDR3 DNA: TGCGCCAGCAGCCAGGTACCCGCTAGCGGGGGAAGTGGCAATGAGCAGTTCTTC.